This record concerns one T cell receptor (beta chain) sequence. The clone's antigen remains unknown. Base qualities are not provided; no much larger clone lies one nucleotide away. The immunoSEQ Assay, a bias-controlled multiplex PCR, was used to amplify TCRbeta CDR3 regions from genomic DNA. The authors' pipeline ran thus. The number of nucleated cells in each sample was estimated by amplification of reference gene primers within the assay. Sequence reads were collapsed and filtered to measure the absolute abundance of every unique TCRbeta CDR3 rearrangement. For each sample, productive Simpson clonality was calculated as the square root of Simpson's diversity index over productive rearrangements. TCRdb retrieved this table from immuneACCESS and kept in-frame rearrangements only. Not all clones are present; in checked studies, unresolved V genes account for under half, and no reason is known for the remainder. Clonal size and the V and J genes are those of that table, whereas D and trimming came from the DNA. The table for this sample lists roughly 100,000 clones; over 70% of them were counted only once. The top ten constitute 10% to 15% of the sample.

This sample was taken from a study of blood T cell repertoires in COVID-19 (dated by TCRdb to the early 2020s). Notes on the research overall: Collaborator samples came from the United States, Italy and Spain and covered acute and convalescent phases of COVID-19. The prospective study material was composed of cDNA or gDNA derived from T cells, B-cell-depleted T cells, or PBMCs. Deeply sampled blood TCRbeta repertoires from subjects exposed to, actively infected with, or recovered from COVID-19 were included in the dataset. The repertoires were made available in a free public database intended to serve as a resource for research on the immune response to SARS-CoV-2. The samples were drawn from two sources: the first 160 participants of the ongoing ImmuneRACE study, and 1,000 to 1,500 subjects contributed by 6 global collaborators. Sample metadata almost always included a de-identified subject ID, COVID-19 status, age in years and sex. HLA class I and class II types, where available, came from metadata supplied by the sample provider rather than from assay-based typing.

What the work shows at the level of the full study, not this receptor alone: The quantity of clinical and demographic metadata differed by source and by participant and was supplied without curation.

The collaborating institutions used their own protocols to collect whole blood in K2EDTA tubes. For TCRbeta analysis, collaborators shipped samples in one of three forms: frozen whole blood, isolated PBMCs, or DNA extracted from either of those sample types. The TCR comes from a human donor in a cohort sampled during active or convalescent COVID-19. The sample consisted of peripheral blood.

Here the CDR3 is given as CASSLGTGEAYGYTF. Read as DNA, the sequence is TGTGCCAGCAGCTTAGGTACAGGGGAGGCCTATGGCTACACCTTC. This sequence uses TRBV7-6 and TRBJ1-2; the central 7 bases match TRBD1. For CDR1 and CDR2, the germline V gene lists SGHVS and FNYEAQ. V is pruned by 1 base and J by 4 bases, leaving 6 bases of the junction without a gene match. Inclusive of the bounding cysteine and phenylalanine, the CDR3 is 15 residues long. Solely the CDR3 DNA is kept, with 45 bases framed from the first base.